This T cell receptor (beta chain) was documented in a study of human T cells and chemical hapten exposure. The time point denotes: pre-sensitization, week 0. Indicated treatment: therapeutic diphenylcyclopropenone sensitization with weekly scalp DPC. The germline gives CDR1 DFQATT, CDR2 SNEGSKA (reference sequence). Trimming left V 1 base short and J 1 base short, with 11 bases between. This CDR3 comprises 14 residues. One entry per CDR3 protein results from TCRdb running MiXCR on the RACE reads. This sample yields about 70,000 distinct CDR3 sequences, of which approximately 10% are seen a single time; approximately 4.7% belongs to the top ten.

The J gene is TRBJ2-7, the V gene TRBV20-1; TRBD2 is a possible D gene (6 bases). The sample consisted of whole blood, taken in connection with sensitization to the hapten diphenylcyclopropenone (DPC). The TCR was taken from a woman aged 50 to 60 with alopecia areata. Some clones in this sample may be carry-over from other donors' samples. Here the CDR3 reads CSARGRGRSYEQYF. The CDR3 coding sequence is TGCAGTGCTAGAGGGAGGGGCAGATCCTACGAGCAGTACTTC.